This T cell receptor (beta chain) emerged from a study of CD8+CD57+ T cells in acquired aplastic anemia. Turning to the study itself: When averaged, DNA from sorted CD4+ and CD8+ cells came to around 3.1 ug.

CDR3 length: 15 residues. Germline V gene sequence: CDR1 LNHDA, CDR2 SQIVND (reference sequence). About this clonotype itself: Its antigen is as yet unknown. One junction end disagrees with the germline gene, perhaps due to a read error.

Whole-study findings and limits: CD8+ Simpson's diversity in patients was not significantly different from that in controls.

Genomic DNA acted as the template from which TCR beta VDJ combination and CDR3 sequence profiling were carried out. TCRdb processed the reads anew with MiXCR; each CDR3 protein has one entry. The table has 310,000 or so distinct CDR3 sequences, approximately 60% seen once. Patients who underwent sequencing had shown CD8+CD57+ cell expansion by flow cytometry. Patients had undergone no therapy by the time their blood was sampled. Sequenced material: sorted CD4+, CD8+, or CD8+CD57+ T cells (not recorded which) from PBMCs. This sequence originates from a human donor with aplastic anemia. This chain joins TRBV19 and TRBJ1-1; D remains ambiguous. Here the CDR3 DNA reads TGTGCCAGTAGTATAGATCAGCTGGGGAACAGTGAAGCTTTCTTT. It translates to CASSIDQLGNSEAFF.